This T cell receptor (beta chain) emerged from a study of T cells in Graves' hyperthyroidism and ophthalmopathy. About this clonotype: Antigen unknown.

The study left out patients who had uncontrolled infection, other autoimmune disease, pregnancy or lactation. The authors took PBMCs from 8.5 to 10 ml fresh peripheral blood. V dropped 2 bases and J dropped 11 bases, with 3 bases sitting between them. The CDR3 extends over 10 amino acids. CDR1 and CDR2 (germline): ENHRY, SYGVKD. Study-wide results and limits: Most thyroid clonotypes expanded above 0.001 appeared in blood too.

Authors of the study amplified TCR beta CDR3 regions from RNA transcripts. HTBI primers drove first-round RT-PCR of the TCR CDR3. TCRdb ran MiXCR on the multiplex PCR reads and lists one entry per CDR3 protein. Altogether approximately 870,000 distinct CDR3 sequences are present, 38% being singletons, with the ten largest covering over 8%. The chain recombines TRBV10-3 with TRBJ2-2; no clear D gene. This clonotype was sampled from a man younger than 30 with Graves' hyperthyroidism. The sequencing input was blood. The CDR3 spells CAISENELFF. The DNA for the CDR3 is TGTGCCATCAGTGAGAACGAGCTGTTTTTT.